The subject of this entry is one T cell receptor beta chain. Seattle enrolled patients during active infection and tracked them longitudinally. Authors' analysis steps: Amplification from reference gene primers served as the basis for estimated nucleated cell counts. TCRdb's copy holds only in-frame clones and misses some; the assay was immunoSEQ multiplex PCR. D and trimming come from the DNA, and the V and J calls and clone size come from that table. In the table there are around 250,000 clones, over 70% of which are singletons. The sample originates from a study of blood T cell repertoires in COVID-19. Study-wide background: Samples of COVID-19 (acute and convalescent) were obtained from the United States, Italy and Spain. From T cells, B-cell-depleted T cells, or PBMCs came the material, which was cDNA or gDNA.

The sample comprised peripheral blood. The sequence came from a woman in her sixties or seventies with COVID-19, enrolled during active disease.

The CDR3 DNA is TGTGCCAGCAGCTCAGCTCGGGACAGGTCCTCTTATGGCTACACCTTC. Encoded protein: CASSSARDRSSYGYTF. The chain uses TRBV5-4 and TRBJ1-2; 8 bases fit TRBD1. Trimming removed 3 bases from V and 5 bases from J; junction bases left unmatched: 12. CDR3 size: 16 residues. Germline lookup yields CDR1 SGHNT and CDR2 YYREEE (reference sequence). Using reference TRBV5-4 and TRBJ1-2 for the parts outside the CDR3, the full variable domain is ETGVTQSPTHLIKTRGQQVTLRCSSQSGHNTVSWYQQALGQGPQFIFQYYREEENGRGNFPPRFSGLQFPNYSSELNVNALELDDSALYLCASSSARDRSSYGYTFGSGTRLTVV.